This is a list of T cell receptor beta chains from one sample in a study of monozygotic twins with inflammatory bowel disease. TCRdb reprocessed the 5' RACE reads, with one entry per CDR3 protein and no DNA. This sample's table has some 160,000 distinct CDR3 sequences. Sequenced input: blood. These receptors came from a human donor with ulcerative colitis or Crohn's disease, or a healthy co-twin of an affected twin (not recorded which). Each CDR3 is given with its conserved first and last residue.

TRBJ2-1	TRBV14	CASSHVGENNEQFF
TRBJ2-2	TRBV14	CASSQDTIFSELFF
TRBJ1-2	TRBV18	CASSPGQGVGYTF
TRBJ2-2	TRBV24-1	CATSDPRLVTGELFF
TRBJ1-1	TRBV5-1	CASSRTGGFPEAFF
TRBJ1-5	TRBV10-3	CAIRAEGRYQPQHF
TRBJ1-2	TRBV20-1	CSASEGGSHGYTF
TRBJ2-3	TRBV7-2	CASSLGLAGGTTDTQYF
TRBJ1-6	TRBV20-1	CSATRQGPSSYNSPLHF
TRBJ1-1	TRBV19	CASSRVSKDTEAFF
TRBJ2-1	TRBV20-1	CSARGPRIYNEQFF
TRBJ2-3	TRBV6-5	CASSYRAGPVDTQYF
TRBJ1-5	TRBV12-3/TRBV12-4	CASSLAGSSNQPQHF
TRBJ2-3	TRBV12-3/TRBV12-4	CASSLSPGTGWYF
TRBJ2-3	TRBV20-1	CSADGTSGGDTQYF
TRBJ2-4	TRBV20-1	CSAARREAQNIQYF
TRBJ1-1	TRBV5-1	CASSPPGQGPSTEAFF
TRBJ2-7	TRBV30	CAWSVGYEQYF
TRBJ1-1	TRBV29-1	CSVEDQSVGPSLEAFF
TRBJ2-1	TRBV11-2	CASSLRDGGASGNEQFF
TRBJ2-7	TRBV10-3	CAISESNPGRGYEQYF
TRBJ2-2	TRBV7-2	CASSHATGELFF
TRBJ2-7	TRBV27	CASTKTSGVYEQYF
TRBJ2-1	TRBV7-2	CASSLNSATHNEQFF
TRBJ2-1	TRBV5-1	CASSLALADYNEQFF
TRBJ2-4	TRBV6-2/TRBV6-3	CASRTGTRGIQYF
TRBJ2-1	TRBV29-1	CSVEGGGLYNEQFF
TRBJ2-1	TRBV28	CASRTSGRIYNEQFF
TRBJ2-7	TRBV7-2	CASSVGLRSYEQYF
TRBJ2-1	TRBV20-1	CSARGGESAYNEQFF
TRBJ2-3	TRBV6-1	CASGKDRPTDTQYF
TRBJ2-2	TRBV5-4	CASGDFFGPNTGELFF
TRBJ1-1	TRBV18	CASSPPAGGGWNTEAFF
TRBJ1-2	TRBV2	CASSDTGLDGYTF
TRBJ1-6	TRBV5-1	CASSPRINSPLHF
TRBJ2-3	TRBV4-1	CASSQAQWGTDTQYF
TRBJ2-1	TRBV19	CASSLQIETLAANEQFF
TRBJ1-5	TRBV4-2	CASSHGRRQGNNQPQHF
TRBJ1-1	TRBV12-3/TRBV12-4	CASSTVLEAFF
TRBJ2-2	TRBV12-3/TRBV12-4	CASGLIGYGELFF
TRBJ1-3	TRBV7-6	CASSPGTVLSGNTIYF